This TCR beta chain was recorded in a study of tumor and adjacent non-tumor tissue in lung cancer. Looking at the study overall: Histology: about a dozen adenocarcinoma, 2 squamous cell carcinoma, 1 small cell lung cancer.

The template was RNA from unsorted bulk tissue. A modified ARM-PCR protocol with three rounds of nested PCR amplified TCRbeta. One entry per CDR3 protein results from TCRdb running MiXCR on the multiplex PCR reads. The sample lists 120,000 or so distinct CDR3 sequences; roughly 64% were seen once. This clonotype was picked up many times. This TCR was recovered from a man aged 25-45 years with non-small cell lung cancer. The sample was lung tumor tissue.

The CDR3 DNA reads as TGTGCCAGCAGTTCAGGACTAGCGAGTTACAATGAGCAGTTCTTC. Protein product: CASSSGLASYNEQFF. V usage is TRBV6-5 and J usage is TRBJ2-1; 9 nucleotides agree with TRBD2. The V segment lost 4 bases and the J segment 4 bases; nucleotides outside the gene matches: 5. Germline CDR1 and CDR2: MNHEY and SVGAGI. The CDR3 is 15 residues long.